This T cell receptor (beta chain) was recorded in a study of early T cells in non-severe SARS-CoV-2 infection. V lost 6 bases and J 4 bases, leaving 21 bases between the germline ends. The CDR3 has 16 residues. Germline V gene sequence: CDR1 MDHEN, CDR2 SYDVKM. On this clonotype itself: What it binds is not known.

Regarding the study as a whole: There was a bias toward anti-spike CD8 responses in VDJdb matching, which missed private and CD4 specificities.

Molecules of cDNA were individually given unique molecular identifiers that were attached to them. In TCRdb, the 5' RACE reads were re-called with MiXCR into one record per CDR3 protein. The sample lists 40,000 to 60,000 distinct CDR3 sequences, approximately 9.4% occurring once. V is TRBV28 and J is TRBJ1-2; perhaps TRBD1 as D (5 bases). The sequencing sample was made of whole blood. The TCR originated in an adult who was a healthcare worker with PCR-confirmed SARS-CoV-2 infection or an uninfected control (not recorded which). The CDR3 region has the DNA TGTGCCAGCAGAAACCCGGGACTACAAGCCGGCTATGGCTACACCTTC. Protein: CASRNPGLQAGYGYTF.